This is a list of T cell receptor beta chains from one sample in a study of blood T cells in healthy people across ages. TCRdb reprocessed the 5' RACE reads with MiXCR, giving one entry per CDR3 protein. In the table there are roughly 930,000 distinct CDR3 sequences, around 46% of which are singletons. Sample: blood. The source of these receptors is a man aged 30-40 years in good health. The conserved cysteine and the conserved F or W are not part of the CDR3 here.

v_call: TRBV10-3; cdr3_aa: AISGLANDEQY
v_call: TRBV5-6; cdr3_aa: ASSPGGRELYYNEQF
v_call: TRBV19; cdr3_aa: ATQAGTGGMDTQY
v_call: TRBV20-1; cdr3_aa: SARDPLAAQETQY
v_call: TRBV6-5; cdr3_aa: ASSYEGGTNEKLF
v_call: TRBV28; cdr3_aa: ASSFDGEQY
v_call: TRBV12-3/TRBV12-4; cdr3_aa: ASSHYREETQY
v_call: TRBV28; cdr3_aa: ASATGTASYEQY
v_call: TRBV20-1; cdr3_aa: GALKRDGSYNEQF
v_call: TRBV7-9; cdr3_aa: ASSLENPLYGYT
v_call: TRBV7-9; cdr3_aa: ASSFQTGGVGANVLT
v_call: TRBV4-2; cdr3_aa: ASHDREGNTEAF
v_call: TRBV20-1; cdr3_aa: SANPRTRDEY
v_call: TRBV4-2; cdr3_aa: ASSQETGQNTEAF
v_call: TRBV5-1; cdr3_aa: ASCRTGPTDTQY
v_call: TRBV5-4; cdr3_aa: ASSLEGPRTEAF
v_call: TRBV6-2/TRBV6-3; cdr3_aa: ASTGSDRSSYEQY
v_call: TRBV15; cdr3_aa: ATSEEQGIGGYT
v_call: TRBV30; cdr3_aa: AWNRDSINQPQH
v_call: TRBV20-1; cdr3_aa: SASGGVGAKNIQY
v_call: TRBV4-2; cdr3_aa: ASSQDGGGGALTDTQY
v_call: TRBV10-3; cdr3_aa: AISDWQDPYEQY
v_call: TRBV28; cdr3_aa: ASSSGGRGNQPQH
v_call: TRBV5-1; cdr3_aa: AGAGTVSSYEQY
v_call: TRBV5-1; cdr3_aa: ASSLESMNSEAF
v_call: TRBV9; cdr3_aa: ASSPRDRTSSYEQY
v_call: TRBV14; cdr3_aa: ASSQTDRVNKIQY
v_call: TRBV5-4; cdr3_aa: ASSLVGVAYQETQY
v_call: TRBV27; cdr3_aa: ASSLSWMGSYNEQF
v_call: TRBV30; cdr3_aa: AWREEPSYNEQY
v_call: TRBV20-1; cdr3_aa: SARDSNNQPQH
v_call: TRBV7-2; cdr3_aa: ASSFQTEGETQF
v_call: TRBV5-5; cdr3_aa: ASSKQGQGNQPQH
v_call: TRBV28; cdr3_aa: ASTTNSYNEQF
v_call: TRBV5-1; cdr3_aa: ASSSGQISAKNIQY
v_call: TRBV4-2; cdr3_aa: ASSQDRDSSYEQY
v_call: TRBV7-2; cdr3_aa: ASSYTGGVYGIYEQY
v_call: TRBV7-2; cdr3_aa: ASSLRQINYGYT
v_call: TRBV28; cdr3_aa: ASMTERRDRVY
v_call: TRBV29-1; cdr3_aa: SVEAGQGYEQY
v_call: TRBV12-3/TRBV12-4; cdr3_aa: ASSPIGGQPQH
v_call: TRBV5-6; cdr3_aa: ASSSGIGGTYEQY
v_call: TRBV20-1; cdr3_aa: SARDLGQKYNEQF
v_call: TRBV20-1; cdr3_aa: SARQLNNQPQH
v_call: TRBV4-3; cdr3_aa: ASSPDGGPTDTQY
v_call: TRBV6-2/TRBV6-3; cdr3_aa: ASSGLADYGYT
v_call: TRBV10-3; cdr3_aa: AISEVTAQETQY
v_call: TRBV29-1; cdr3_aa: SVGTAEKLF
v_call: TRBV6-5; cdr3_aa: ASSRSGFSYEQY
v_call: TRBV30; cdr3_aa: AWSVRLAGGSSTDTQY
v_call: TRBV7-3; cdr3_aa: ASSLIGVGNTGELF
v_call: TRBV20-1; cdr3_aa: SAKVSGGSSYNEQF
v_call: TRBV25-1; cdr3_aa: ASSDEGRTDTQY
v_call: TRBV27; cdr3_aa: ASSLRGDGDTQY
v_call: TRBV2; cdr3_aa: ASIGTAYQETQY